This T cell receptor (beta chain) was captured by sequencing in a study of identical twins. Study-wide results and caveats: Beta clonotypes that were abundant in cord blood contained fewer insertions, a pattern absent from memory repertoires. Beta out-of-frame sequences showed weaker excess sharing between twins.

This clonotype appeared once. Its target is unknown. TCRdb re-analysed the 5' RACE reads in MiXCR, keeping a single row per CDR3 protein. Counted here are about 530,000 distinct CDR3 sequences, about 22% occurring once; the ten biggest clones make up approximately 0.52%. This same sample was also taken into another study, of yellow fever vaccine responses in identical twins.

Source material: CD4+ T cells sorted from blood. The TCR sequence derives from a woman between 18 and 29 years old in good health.

In DNA, the CDR3 is TGTGCCAGCAGTTTTGGTCGAGACAGCCCCTCCTACGAGCAGTACTTC. Translation: CASSFGRDSPSYEQYF. V gene TRBV12-3 or TRBV12-4 combines with J gene TRBJ2-7, with D possibly being TRBD1 (5 bases). V was pared by 3 bases and J by 0 bases, with 15 bases between. The CDR3 is 16 amino acids.